This T cell receptor (beta chain) appears in the sequencing data of a study of blood T cell repertoires in COVID-19 (dated by TCRdb to the early 2020s). Background on the whole study: Samples covering the acute and convalescent phases of COVID-19 were provided by collaborators in the United States, Italy and Spain. The material from the prospective study consisted of cDNA or gDNA derived from T cells, B-cell-depleted T cells, or PBMCs. Deeply sampled blood TCRbeta repertoires from subjects exposed to, actively infected with, or recovered from COVID-19 were included in the dataset. The repertoires were released in a freely available public database intended as a resource for research on the immune response to SARS-CoV-2. Samples came from the ongoing ImmuneRACE study (first 160 participants) plus 1,254 subjects from 6 global collaborators. The sample metadata nearly always contained a de-identified subject ID, COVID-19 status, age in years and sex. Where available, HLA class I and class II types were obtained from metadata supplied by the sample provider rather than from assay-based typing. The investigation overall reported the following: How much clinical and demographic metadata was included differed by source and by participant, and the metadata was provided uncurated.

With respect to this clone: Its antigen is still unknown. Base qualities are not provided; no much larger clone lies one nucleotide away.

CDR3 length: 13 amino acids, cysteine to phenylalanine. CDR3 DNA only is kept here, 39 bases in frame from base 1. The germline V gene (reference sequence) sets CDR1 to SGHNT and CDR2 to YYREEE. V is pared back by 2 bases and J by 4 bases, with 9 bases lying between the germline termini. TCRbeta CDR3 regions were amplified from genomic DNA by means of the immunoSEQ Assay, a bias-controlled multiplex PCR. The study's own analysis went as follows. The number of nucleated cells in each sample was estimated from the amplification of reference gene primers within the assay. To quantify the absolute abundance of each unique TCRbeta CDR3 rearrangement, sequence reads were collapsed and filtered. For each sample, productive Simpson clonality was calculated as the square root of Simpson's diversity index over productive rearrangements. What TCRdb holds here is the immuneACCESS table cut down to in-frame rearrangements. Part of the clones is not present; checked against another copy, under half of the missing clones reflect an unresolved V gene, and the others are unexplained. V and J calls and clone size are copied from that table; D and trimming were computed from the DNA. In all, the sample holds around 200,000 clones, and around 90% of those were seen once. The ten most abundant clones make up around 12% of the sample.

Samples from volunteer blood donors who had recovered from COVID-19 were contributed by a second Seattle source. Whole blood was collected in K2EDTA tubes by collaborating institutions according to the institutions' own protocols. For TCRbeta analysis, collaborators shipped samples as frozen whole blood, isolated PBMCs, or DNA extracted from either of those sample types. The rearranged segments are TRBV5-4 and TRBJ2-5; the D gene is not confidently resolved. The sequence was obtained from a young woman who had recovered from COVID-19. Sequences were obtained from peripheral blood. The DNA is TGTGCCAGCAGCTTAACAGTTGCAGAGACCCAGTACTTC. The encoded protein is CASSLTVAETQYF.